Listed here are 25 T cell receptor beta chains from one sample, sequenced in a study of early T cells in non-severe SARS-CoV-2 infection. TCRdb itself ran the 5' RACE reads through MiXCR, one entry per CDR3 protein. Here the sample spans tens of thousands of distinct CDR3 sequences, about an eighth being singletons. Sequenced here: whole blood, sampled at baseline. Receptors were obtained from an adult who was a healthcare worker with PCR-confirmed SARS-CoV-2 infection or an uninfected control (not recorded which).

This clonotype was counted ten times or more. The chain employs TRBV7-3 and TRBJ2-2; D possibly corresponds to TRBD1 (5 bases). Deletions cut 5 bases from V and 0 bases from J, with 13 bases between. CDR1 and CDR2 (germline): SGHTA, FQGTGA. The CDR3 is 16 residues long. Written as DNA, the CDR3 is TGTGCCAGCAGCCCACTAAGGACATCGAACACCGGGGAGCTGTTTTTT. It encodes CASSPLRTSNTGELFF.

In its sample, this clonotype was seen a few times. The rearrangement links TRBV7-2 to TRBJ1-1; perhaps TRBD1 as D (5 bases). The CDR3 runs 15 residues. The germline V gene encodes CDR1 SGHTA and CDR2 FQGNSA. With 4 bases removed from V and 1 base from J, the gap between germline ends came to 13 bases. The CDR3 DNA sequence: TGTGCCAGCAGCTCCAGGGAATGGGGGAACACTGAAGCTTTCTTT. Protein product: CASSSREWGNTEAFF.

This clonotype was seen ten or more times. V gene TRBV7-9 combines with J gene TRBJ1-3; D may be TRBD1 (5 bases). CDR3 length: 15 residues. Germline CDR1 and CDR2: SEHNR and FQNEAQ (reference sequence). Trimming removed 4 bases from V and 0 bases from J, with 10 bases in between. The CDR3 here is CASSSLQGSGNTIYF. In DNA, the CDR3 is TGTGCCAGCAGCTCATTGCAGGGCTCTGGAAACACCATATATTTT.

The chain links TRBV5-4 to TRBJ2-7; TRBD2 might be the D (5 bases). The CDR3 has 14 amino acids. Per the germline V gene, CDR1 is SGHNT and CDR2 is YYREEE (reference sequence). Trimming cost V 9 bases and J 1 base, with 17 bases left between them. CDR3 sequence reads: CATHPGIMSYEQYF. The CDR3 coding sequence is TGTGCCACCCACCCCGGGATCATGTCCTACGAGCAGTACTTC.

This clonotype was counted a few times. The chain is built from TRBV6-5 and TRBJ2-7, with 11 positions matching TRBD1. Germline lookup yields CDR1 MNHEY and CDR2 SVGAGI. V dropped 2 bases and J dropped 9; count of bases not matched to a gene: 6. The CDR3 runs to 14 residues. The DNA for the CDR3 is TGTGCCAGCAGTTACCGGACAGGGGGCGGCTCGCAGTACTTC. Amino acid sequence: CASSYRTGGGSQYF.

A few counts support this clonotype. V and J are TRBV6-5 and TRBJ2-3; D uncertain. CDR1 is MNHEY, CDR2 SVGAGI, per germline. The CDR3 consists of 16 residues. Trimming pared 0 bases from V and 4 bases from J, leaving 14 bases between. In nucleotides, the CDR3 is TGTGCCAGCAGTTACTCGGACGCCCGCCTGGCAGATACGCAGTATTTT. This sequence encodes CASSYSDARLADTQYF.

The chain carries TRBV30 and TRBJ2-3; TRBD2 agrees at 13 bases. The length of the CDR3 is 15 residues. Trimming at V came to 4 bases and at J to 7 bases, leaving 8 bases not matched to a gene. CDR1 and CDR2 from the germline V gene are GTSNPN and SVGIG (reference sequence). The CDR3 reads CAWNPGLAGKNTQYF. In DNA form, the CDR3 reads TGTGCCTGGAATCCGGGACTAGCGGGAAAGAATACGCAGTATTTT.

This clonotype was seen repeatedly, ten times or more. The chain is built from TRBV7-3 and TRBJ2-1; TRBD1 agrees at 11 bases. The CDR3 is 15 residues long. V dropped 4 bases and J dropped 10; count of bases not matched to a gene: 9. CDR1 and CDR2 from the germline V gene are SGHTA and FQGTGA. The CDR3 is CASSSVDRGLGEQFF. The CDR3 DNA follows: TGTGCCAGCAGCTCGGTGGACAGGGGGCTCGGAGAGCAGTTCTTC.

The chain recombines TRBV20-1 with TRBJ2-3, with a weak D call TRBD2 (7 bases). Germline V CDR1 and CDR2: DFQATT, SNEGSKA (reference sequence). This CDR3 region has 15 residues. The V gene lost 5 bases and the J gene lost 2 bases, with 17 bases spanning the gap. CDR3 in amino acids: CSALAGGLYTDTQYF. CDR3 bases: TGCAGTGCTCTCGCCGGGGGGCTGTACACAGATACGCAGTATTTT.

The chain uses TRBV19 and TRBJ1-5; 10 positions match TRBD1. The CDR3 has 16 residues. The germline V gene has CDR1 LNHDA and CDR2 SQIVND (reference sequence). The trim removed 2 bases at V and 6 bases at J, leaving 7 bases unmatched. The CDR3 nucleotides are TGTGCCAGTAGTATACTCCCGACAGGGGGCACTCAGCCCCAGCATTTT. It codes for CASSILPTGGTQPQHF.

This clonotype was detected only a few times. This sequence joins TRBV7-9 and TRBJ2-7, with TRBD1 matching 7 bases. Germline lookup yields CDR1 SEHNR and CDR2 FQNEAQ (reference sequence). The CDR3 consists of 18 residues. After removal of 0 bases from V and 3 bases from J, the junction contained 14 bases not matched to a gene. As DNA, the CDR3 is TGTGCCAGCAGCTTAGCAGAGGGACAGCGAGTTTATGACTACGAGCAGTACTTC. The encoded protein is CASSLAEGQRVYDYEQYF.

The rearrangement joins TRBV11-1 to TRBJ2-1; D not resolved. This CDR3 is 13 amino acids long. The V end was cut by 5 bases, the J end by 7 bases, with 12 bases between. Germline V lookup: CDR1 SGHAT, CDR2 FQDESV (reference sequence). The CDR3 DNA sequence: TGTGCCAGCAGCCCCGGGCCAAGGAATGAGCAGTTCTTC. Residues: CASSPGPRNEQFF.

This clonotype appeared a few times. The DNA of the CDR3 is TGCGCCAGCAGCCGACAAAAAAACCTTGAGGTGAACACTGAAGCTTTCTTT. Amino acids: CASSRQKNLEVNTEAFF. The chain is built from TRBV5-1 and TRBJ1-1; D is unclear. V was cut by 4 bases and J by 0 bases, with 19 bases left in between. Per germline, CDR1 SGHRS and CDR2 YFSETQ. The CDR3 spans 17 residues.

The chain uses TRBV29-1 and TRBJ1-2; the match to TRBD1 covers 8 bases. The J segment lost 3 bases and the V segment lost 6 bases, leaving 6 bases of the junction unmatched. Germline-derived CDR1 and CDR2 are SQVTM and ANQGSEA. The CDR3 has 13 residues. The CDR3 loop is CSVQDRVDYGYTF. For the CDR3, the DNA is TGCAGCGTACAGGACAGGGTAGACTATGGCTACACCTTC.

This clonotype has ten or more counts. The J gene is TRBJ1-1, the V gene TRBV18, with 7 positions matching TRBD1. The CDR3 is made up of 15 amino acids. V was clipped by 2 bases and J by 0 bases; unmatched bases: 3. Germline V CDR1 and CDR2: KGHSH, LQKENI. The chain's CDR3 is CASSPNDRVNTEAFF. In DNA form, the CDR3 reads TGTGCCAGCTCACCAAATGACAGGGTGAACACTGAAGCTTTCTTT.

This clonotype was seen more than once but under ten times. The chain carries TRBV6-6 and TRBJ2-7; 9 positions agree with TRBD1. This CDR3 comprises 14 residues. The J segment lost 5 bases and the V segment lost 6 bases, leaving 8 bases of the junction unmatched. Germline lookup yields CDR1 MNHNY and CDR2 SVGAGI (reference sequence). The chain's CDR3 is CASSRTGESHEQYF. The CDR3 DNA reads TGTGCCAGCAGCCGGACAGGGGAAAGCCACGAGCAGTACTTC.

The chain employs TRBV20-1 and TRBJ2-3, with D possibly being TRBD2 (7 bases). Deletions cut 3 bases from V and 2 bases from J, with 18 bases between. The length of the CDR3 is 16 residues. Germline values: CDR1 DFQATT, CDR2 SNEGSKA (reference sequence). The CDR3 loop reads CSARPVAGAHTDTQYF. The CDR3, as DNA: TGCAGTGCTAGGCCGGTTGCGGGGGCCCACACAGATACGCAGTATTTT.

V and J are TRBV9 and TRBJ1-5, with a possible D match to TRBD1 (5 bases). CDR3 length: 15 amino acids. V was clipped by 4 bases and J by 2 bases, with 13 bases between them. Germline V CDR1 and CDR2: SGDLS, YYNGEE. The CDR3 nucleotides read TGTGCCAGCAGCCCGAGGGGAGGGGGCAATCAGCCCCAGCATTTT. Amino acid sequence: CASSPRGGGNQPQHF.

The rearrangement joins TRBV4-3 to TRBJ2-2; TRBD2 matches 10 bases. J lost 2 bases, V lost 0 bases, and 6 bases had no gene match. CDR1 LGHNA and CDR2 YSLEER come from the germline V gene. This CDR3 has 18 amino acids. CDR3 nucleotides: TGCGCCAGCAGCCAAGATCCCCAGCGGGGGGGTAACACCGGGGAGCTGTTTTTT. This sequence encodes CASSQDPQRGGNTGELFF.

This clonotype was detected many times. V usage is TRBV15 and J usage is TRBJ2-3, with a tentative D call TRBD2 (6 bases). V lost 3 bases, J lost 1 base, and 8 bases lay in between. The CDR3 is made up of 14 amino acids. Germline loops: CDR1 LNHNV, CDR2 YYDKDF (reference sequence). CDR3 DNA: TGTGCCACCAGCAGGGAGGGTGGCACAGATACGCAGTATTTT. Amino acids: CATSREGGTDTQYF.

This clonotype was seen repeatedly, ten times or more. The CDR3 protein is CAWTIRGVSYEQYF. The DNA of the CDR3 is TGTGCCTGGACCATAAGGGGGGTCTCCTACGAGCAGTACTTC. The chain has TRBV30 and TRBJ2-7; D could derive from TRBD1 or TRBD2 (6 bases each). Germline assignment: CDR1 GTSNPN and CDR2 SVGIG (reference sequence). CDR3 size: 14 residues. V dropped 4 bases and J dropped 0 bases, with 13 bases sitting between them.

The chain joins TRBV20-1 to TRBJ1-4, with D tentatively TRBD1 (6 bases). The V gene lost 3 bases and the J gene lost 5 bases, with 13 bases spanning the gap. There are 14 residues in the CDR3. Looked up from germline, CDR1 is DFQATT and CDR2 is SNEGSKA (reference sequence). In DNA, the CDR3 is TGCAGTGCTAGTCTATGGCAGGGGAATGAAAAACTGTTTTTT. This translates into CSASLWQGNEKLFF.

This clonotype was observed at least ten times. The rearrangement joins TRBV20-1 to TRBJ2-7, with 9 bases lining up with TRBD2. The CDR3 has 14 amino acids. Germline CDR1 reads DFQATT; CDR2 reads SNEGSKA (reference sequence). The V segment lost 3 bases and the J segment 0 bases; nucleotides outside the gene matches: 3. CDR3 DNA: TGCAGTGCTAGTACTAGCGGGTACTCCTACGAGCAGTACTTC. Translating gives CSASTSGYSYEQYF.

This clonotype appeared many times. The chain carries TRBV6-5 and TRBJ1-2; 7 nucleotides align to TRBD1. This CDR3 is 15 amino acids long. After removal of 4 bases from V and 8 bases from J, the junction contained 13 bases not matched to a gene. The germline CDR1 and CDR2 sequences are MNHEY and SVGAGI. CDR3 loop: CASSSPTGRTQGYTF. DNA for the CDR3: TGTGCCAGCAGTTCTCCGACAGGGAGGACTCAGGGCTACACCTTC.

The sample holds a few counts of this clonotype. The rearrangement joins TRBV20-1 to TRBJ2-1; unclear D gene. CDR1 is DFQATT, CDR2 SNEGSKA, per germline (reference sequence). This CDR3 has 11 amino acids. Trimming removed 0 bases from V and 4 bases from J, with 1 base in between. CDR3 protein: CSARDYNEQFF. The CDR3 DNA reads TGCAGTGCTAGAGATTACAATGAGCAGTTCTTC.